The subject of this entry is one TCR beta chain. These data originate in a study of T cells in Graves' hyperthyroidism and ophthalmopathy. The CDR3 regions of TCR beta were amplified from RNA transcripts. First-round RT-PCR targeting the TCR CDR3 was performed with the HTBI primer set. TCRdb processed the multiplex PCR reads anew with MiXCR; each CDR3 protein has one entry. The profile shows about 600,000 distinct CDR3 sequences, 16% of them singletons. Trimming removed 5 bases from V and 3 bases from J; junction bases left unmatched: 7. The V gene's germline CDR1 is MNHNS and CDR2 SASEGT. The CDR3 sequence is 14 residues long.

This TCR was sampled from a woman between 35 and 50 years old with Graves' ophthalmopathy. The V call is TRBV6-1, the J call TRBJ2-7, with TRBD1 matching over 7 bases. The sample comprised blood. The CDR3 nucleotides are TGTGCCAGCAGTTCCCCGAGGGGGCACTACGAGCAGTACTTC. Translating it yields CASSSPRGHYEQYF.